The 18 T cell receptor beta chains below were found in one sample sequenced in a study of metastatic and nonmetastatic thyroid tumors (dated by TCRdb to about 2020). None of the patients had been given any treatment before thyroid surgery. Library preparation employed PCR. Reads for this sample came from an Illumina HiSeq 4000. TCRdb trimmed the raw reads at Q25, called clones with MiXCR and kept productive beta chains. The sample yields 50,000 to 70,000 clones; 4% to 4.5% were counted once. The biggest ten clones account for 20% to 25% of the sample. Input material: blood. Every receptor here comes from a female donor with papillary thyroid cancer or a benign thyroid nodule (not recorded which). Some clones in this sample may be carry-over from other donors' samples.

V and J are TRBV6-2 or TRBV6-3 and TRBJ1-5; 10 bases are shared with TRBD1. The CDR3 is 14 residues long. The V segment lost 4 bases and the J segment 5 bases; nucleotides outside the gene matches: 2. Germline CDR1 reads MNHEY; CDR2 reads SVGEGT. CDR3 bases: TGTGCCAGCAGTTGGGACAGGGGAGATCAGCCCCAGCATTTT. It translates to CASSWDRGDQPQHF.

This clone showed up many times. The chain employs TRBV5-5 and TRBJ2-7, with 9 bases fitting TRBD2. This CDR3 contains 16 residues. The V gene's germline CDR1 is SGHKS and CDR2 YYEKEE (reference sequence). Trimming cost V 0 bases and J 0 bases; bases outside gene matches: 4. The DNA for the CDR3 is TGTGCCAGCAGCTTGGCTCTAGCGGGACCCTCCTACGAGCAGTACTTC. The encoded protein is CASSLALAGPSYEQYF.

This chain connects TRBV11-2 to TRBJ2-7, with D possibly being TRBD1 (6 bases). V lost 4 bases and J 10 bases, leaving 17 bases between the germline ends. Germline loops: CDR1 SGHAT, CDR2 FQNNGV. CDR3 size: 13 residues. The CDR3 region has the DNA TGTGCCAGCAGCTCGGACAGCTCCTATGATCAGTACTTC. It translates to CASSSDSSYDQYF.

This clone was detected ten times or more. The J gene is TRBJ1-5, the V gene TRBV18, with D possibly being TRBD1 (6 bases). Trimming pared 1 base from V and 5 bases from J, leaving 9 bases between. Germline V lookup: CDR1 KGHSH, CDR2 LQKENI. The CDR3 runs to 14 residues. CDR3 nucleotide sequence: TGTGCCAGCTCACCACAGCGGACAGATCAGCCCCAGCATTTT. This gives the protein CASSPQRTDQPQHF.

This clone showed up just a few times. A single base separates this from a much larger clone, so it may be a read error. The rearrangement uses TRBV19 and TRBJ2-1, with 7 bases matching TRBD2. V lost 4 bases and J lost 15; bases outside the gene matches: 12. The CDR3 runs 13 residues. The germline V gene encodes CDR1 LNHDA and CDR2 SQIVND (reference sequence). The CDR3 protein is CASSRSGMSPLFF. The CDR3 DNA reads TGTGCCAGTAGTAGGAGCGGGATGAGCCCCCTGTTCTTC.

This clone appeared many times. The CDR3 here is CASSKNLAGGPNEQFF. CDR3 in DNA: TGTGCCAGCAGTAAAAATCTAGCGGGAGGGCCTAATGAGCAGTTCTTC. The rearrangement links TRBV6-1 to TRBJ2-1; TRBD2 aligns across 12 bases. V shed 5 bases and J 7 bases; nucleotides not matched to a gene: 9. From germline, CDR1 is MNHNS and CDR2 SASEGT. The CDR3 runs to 16 residues.

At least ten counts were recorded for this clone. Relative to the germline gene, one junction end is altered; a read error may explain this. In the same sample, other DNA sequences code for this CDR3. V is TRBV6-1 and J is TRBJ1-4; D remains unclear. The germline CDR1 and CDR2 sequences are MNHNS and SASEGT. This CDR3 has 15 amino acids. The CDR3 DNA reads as TGTGCCAGCAGTGAAGATATACGGATTGGTGAAAAGCTGTTTTTT. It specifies CASSEDIRIGEKLFF.

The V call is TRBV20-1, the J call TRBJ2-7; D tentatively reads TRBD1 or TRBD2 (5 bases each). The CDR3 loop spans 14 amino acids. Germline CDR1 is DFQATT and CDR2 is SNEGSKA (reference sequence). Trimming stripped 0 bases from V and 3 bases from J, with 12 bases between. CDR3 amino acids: CSARDGTEFYEQYF. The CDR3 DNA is TGCAGTGCTAGAGATGGGACGGAATTCTACGAGCAGTACTTC.

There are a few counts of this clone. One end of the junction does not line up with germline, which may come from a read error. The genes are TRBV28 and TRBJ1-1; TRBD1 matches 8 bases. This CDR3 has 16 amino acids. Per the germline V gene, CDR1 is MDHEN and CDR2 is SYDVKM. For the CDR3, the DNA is TGTACCAGCAGTTGCCCCCAGGGGGCCATGAACACTGAAGCTTTCTTT. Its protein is CTSSCPQGAMNTEAFF.

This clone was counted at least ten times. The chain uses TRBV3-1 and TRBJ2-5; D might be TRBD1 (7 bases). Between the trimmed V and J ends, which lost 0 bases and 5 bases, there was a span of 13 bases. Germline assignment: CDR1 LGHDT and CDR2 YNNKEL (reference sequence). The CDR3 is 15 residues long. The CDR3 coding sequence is TGTGCCAGCAGCCAAGATTGGGCAGGGGGGGAGACCCAGTACTTC. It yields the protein CASSQDWAGGETQYF.

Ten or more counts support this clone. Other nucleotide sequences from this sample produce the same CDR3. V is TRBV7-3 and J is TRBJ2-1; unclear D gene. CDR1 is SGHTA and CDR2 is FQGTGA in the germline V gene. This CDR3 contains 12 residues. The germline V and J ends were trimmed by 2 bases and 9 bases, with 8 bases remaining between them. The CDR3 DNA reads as TGTGCCAGCAGCTTATTGAATGGTGAGCAGTTCTTC. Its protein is CASSLLNGEQFF. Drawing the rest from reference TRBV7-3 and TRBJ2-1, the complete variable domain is GAGVSQTPSNKVTEKGKYVELRCDPISGHTALYWYRQSLGQGPEFLIYFQGTGAADDSGLPNDRFFAVRPEGSVSTLKIQRTERGDSAVYLCASSLLNGEQFFGPGTRLTVL.

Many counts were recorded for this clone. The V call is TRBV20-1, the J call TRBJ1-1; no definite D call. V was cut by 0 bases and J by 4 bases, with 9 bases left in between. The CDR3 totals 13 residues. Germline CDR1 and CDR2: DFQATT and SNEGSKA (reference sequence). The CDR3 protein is CSARDQRSTEAFF. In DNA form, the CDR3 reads TGCAGTGCTAGAGATCAAAGGAGCACTGAAGCTTTCTTT.

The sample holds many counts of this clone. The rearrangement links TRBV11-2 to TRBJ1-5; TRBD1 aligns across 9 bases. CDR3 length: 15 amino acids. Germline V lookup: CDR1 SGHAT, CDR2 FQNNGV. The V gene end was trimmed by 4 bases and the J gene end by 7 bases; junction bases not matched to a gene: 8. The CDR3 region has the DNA TGTGCCAGCAGCTCCCTGACAGGGGGAGGACAGCCCCAGCATTTT. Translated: CASSSLTGGGQPQHF.

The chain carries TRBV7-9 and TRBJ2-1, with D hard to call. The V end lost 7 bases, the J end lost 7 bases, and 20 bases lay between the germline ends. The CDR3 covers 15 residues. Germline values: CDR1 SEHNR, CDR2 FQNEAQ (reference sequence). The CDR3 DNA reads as TGTGCCAGCAACCAAATCGTGACCGGTGGTAATGAGCAGTTCTTC. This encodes CASNQIVTGGNEQFF. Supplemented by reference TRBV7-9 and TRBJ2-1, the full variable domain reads DTGVSQNPRHKITKRGQNVTFRCDPISEHNRLYWYRQTLGQGPEFLTYFQNEAQLEKSRLLSDRFSAERPKGSFSTLEIQRTEQGDSAMYLCASNQIVTGGNEQFFGPGTRLTVL.

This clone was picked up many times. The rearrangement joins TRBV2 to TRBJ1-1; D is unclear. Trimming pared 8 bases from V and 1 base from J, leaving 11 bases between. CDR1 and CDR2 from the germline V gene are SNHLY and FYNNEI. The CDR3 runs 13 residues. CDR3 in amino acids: CASGRAANTEAFF. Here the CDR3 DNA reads TGTGCCAGCGGACGAGCCGCGAACACTGAAGCTTTCTTT.

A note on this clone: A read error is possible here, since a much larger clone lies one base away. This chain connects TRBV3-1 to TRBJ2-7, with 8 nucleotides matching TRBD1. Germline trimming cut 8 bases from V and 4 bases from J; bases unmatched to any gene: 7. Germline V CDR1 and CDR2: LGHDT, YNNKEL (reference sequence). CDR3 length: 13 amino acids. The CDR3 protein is CASAGGQGYEQYF. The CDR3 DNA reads TGTGCCAGCGCAGGCGGACAGGGATACGAGCAGTACTTC.

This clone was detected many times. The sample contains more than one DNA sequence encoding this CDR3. The chain's CDR3 is CATSGRNEQFF. The CDR3 nucleotides are TGTGCCACCAGTGGGCGGAATGAGCAGTTCTTC. The V gene is TRBV24-1, the J gene TRBJ2-1, with D uncertain. Trimming pared 5 bases from V and 7 bases from J, leaving 5 bases between. The CDR3 has 11 residues. Germline V gene lookup returns CDR1 KGHDR and CDR2 SFDVKD.

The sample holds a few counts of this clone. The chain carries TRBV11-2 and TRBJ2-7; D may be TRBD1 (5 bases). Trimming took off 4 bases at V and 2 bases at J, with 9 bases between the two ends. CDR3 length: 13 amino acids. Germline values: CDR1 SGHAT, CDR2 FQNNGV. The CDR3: CASSSGHTYEQYF. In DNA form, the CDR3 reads TGTGCCAGCAGCTCCGGACACACCTACGAGCAGTACTTC. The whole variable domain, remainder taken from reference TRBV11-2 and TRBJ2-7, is EAGVAQSPRYKIIEKRQSVAFWCNPISGHATLYWYQQILGQGPKLLIQFQNNGVVDDSQLPKDRFSAERLKGVDSTLKIQPAKLEDSAVYLCASSSGHTYEQYFGPGTRLTVT.